The 20 T cell receptor beta chains in this list originate from one sample, sequenced in a study of T cells in Graves' hyperthyroidism and ophthalmopathy. RNA transcripts were the template for amplifying TCR beta CDR3 regions. TCR CDR3 underwent first-round RT-PCR with the HTBI primer set. TCRdb reprocessed the multiplex PCR reads with MiXCR, giving one entry per CDR3 protein. The data hold about 380,000 distinct CDR3 sequences, with about 15% observed a single time. Source material: blood. Receptor source: a woman aged 55-70 years with Graves' hyperthyroidism.

At least ten counts were recorded for this clonotype. The J gene is TRBJ2-3, the V gene TRBV27, with D possibly being TRBD1 (5 bases). The V and J ends lost 4 bases and 1 base respectively, with 12 bases between them. This CDR3 has 15 residues. Germline V gene data show CDR1 as MNHEY and CDR2 as SMNVEV (reference sequence). The CDR3 region is CASSWLGDRTDTQYF. CDR3 in DNA: TGTGCCAGCAGTTGGTTAGGGGATCGCACAGATACGCAGTATTTT.

Comment on this clonotype: This may be a read error: a much more frequent sequence differs by one nucleotide. A read error is likely, as this CDR3 ends without the conserved phenylalanine or tryptophan. The rearrangement links TRBV18 to TRBJ2-5; D may be TRBD1 or TRBD2 (5 bases each). CDR1 and CDR2 from the germline V gene are KGHSH and LQKENI. V shed 1 base and J shed 1 base, with 7 bases lying between them. The CDR3 covers 14 residues. The CDR3: CASSPQGTQETQYL. The CDR3 nucleotides are TGTGCCAGCTCACCACAGGGGACCCAAGAGACCCAGTACCTC.

This clonotype was counted many times. The V and J genes are TRBV6-2 or TRBV6-3 and TRBJ2-7, with 14 nucleotides matching TRBD2. The V gene's germline CDR1 is MNHEY and CDR2 SVGEGT. CDR3 length equals 17 residues. Trimming took 4 bases from V and 4 from J; bases not matched to a gene: 9. CDR3 sequence (DNA): TGTGCCAGCAGTTCTAAGAGGACTAGCGGGAGGCGGTACGAGCAGTACTTC. Amino acid sequence: CASSSKRTSGRRYEQYF.

Points on this clonotype: This could be a read error, since a much larger clone is one nucleotide away. No conserved phenylalanine or tryptophan ends this CDR3, so it is likely a read error. The chain has TRBV27 and TRBJ2-7; no clear D. Germline-derived CDR1 and CDR2 are MNHEY and SMNVEV (reference sequence). CDR3 length equals 13 residues. The V and J ends lost 4 bases and 5 bases respectively, with 12 bases between them. The CDR3 loop reads CASSSGVLHEQYL. CDR3 DNA sequence: TGTGCCAGCAGTTCCGGTGTTCTGCACGAGCAGTACCTC.

This clonotype was counted ten times or more. The J gene is TRBJ2-1, the V gene TRBV28; TRBD2 matches at 14 bases. The CDR3 length is 18 residues. The J segment lost 2 bases and the V segment lost 5 bases, leaving 8 bases of the junction unmatched. The germline gives CDR1 MDHEN, CDR2 SYDVKM. CDR3 loop: CASSLGLAGAGTYNEQFF. Written as DNA, the CDR3 is TGTGCCAGCAGTCTGGGACTAGCGGGAGCGGGGACCTACAATGAGCAGTTCTTC. Complete variable domain (other parts from reference TRBV28 and TRBJ2-1): DVKVTQSSRYLVKRTGEKVFLECVQDMDHENMFWYRQDPGLGLRLIYFSYDVKMKEKGDIPEGYSVSREKKERFSLILESASTNQTSMYLCASSLGLAGAGTYNEQFFGPGTRLTVL.

This clonotype occurred many times. The rearrangement uses TRBV20-1 and TRBJ1-2, with D possibly matching TRBD1 (5 bases). V was trimmed by 3 bases and J by 2 bases, leaving 7 bases between them. Germline values: CDR1 DFQATT, CDR2 SNEGSKA (reference sequence). The CDR3 contains 12 residues. The CDR3 sequence is CSARGGNYGYTF. In DNA, the CDR3 is TGCAGTGCTAGGGGGGGGAACTATGGCTACACCTTC.

A note on this clonotype: Possible read error: a much larger clone is one base away. V gene TRBV10-3 combines with J gene TRBJ2-3, with 9 bases identical to TRBD2. The CDR3 is 15 residues long. CDR1 is ENHRY, CDR2 SYGVKD, per germline. The CDR3 region is CAISKSSGRTDTQYF. The CDR3 coding sequence is TGTGCCATCAGTAAGTCCAGCGGGAGGACAGATACGCAGTATTTT.

In its sample, this clonotype was seen many times. The V gene is TRBV20-1, the J gene TRBJ2-1; perhaps TRBD1 as D (6 bases). Trimming took 7 bases from V and 3 from J, leaving 19 bases between them. The length of the CDR3 is 15 residues. In germline, CDR1 is DFQATT, CDR2 SNEGSKA (reference sequence). For the CDR3, the DNA is TGCAGTGTCCGAGGGGCGGCAGGGGTCTACAATGAGCAGTTCTTC. Translation gives CSVRGAAGVYNEQFF.

This clonotype occurred once. The chain uses TRBV7-9 and TRBJ2-5; maybe TRBD1 (6 bases). V was clipped by 2 bases and J by 5 bases, with 12 bases between them. The CDR3 runs 14 residues. Germline V lookup: CDR1 SEHNR, CDR2 FQNEAQ (reference sequence). The CDR3 sequence is CASSLLGATETQYF. For the CDR3, the DNA is TGTGCCAGCAGCTTACTGGGGGCCACCGAGACCCAGTACTTC.

This sequence joins TRBV30 and TRBJ1-3; 8 bases agree with TRBD1. Trimming at V came to 6 bases and at J to 2 bases, leaving 6 bases not matched to a gene. CDR1 is GTSNPN and CDR2 is SVGIG in the germline V gene (reference sequence). This CDR3 is 14 amino acids long. The CDR3 loop is CACLTGGTGNTIYF. Written as DNA, the CDR3 is TGTGCCTGTTTAACAGGGGGTACTGGAAACACCATATATTTT.

Note on this clonotype: This may be a read error: a much more frequent sequence differs by one nucleotide. The CDR3 DNA reads TGTGCCTGGACCCGTATACCAGGGGCCTACGAGCAGCACTTC. It encodes CAWTRIPGAYEQHF. The rearrangement uses TRBV30 and TRBJ2-7, with a weak D call TRBD1 (6 bases). CDR1 GTSNPN and CDR2 SVGIG come from the germline V gene (reference sequence). This CDR3 has 14 amino acids.

This clonotype was seen many times. The rearrangement joins TRBV6-1 to TRBJ2-5; D perhaps matches TRBD1 (6 bases). The CDR3 has 14 amino acids. Germline V CDR1 and CDR2: MNHNS, SASEGT. V was trimmed by 4 bases and J by 2 bases, leaving 11 bases between them. This chain's CDR3 is CASSVGTQQETQYF. CDR3 nucleotides: TGTGCCAGCAGTGTAGGGACACAACAAGAGACCCAGTACTTC.

This clonotype was counted at least ten times. The chain's CDR3 is CASSKGQGAYEQYF. As DNA, the CDR3 is TGTGCCAGCAGCAAGGGACAGGGGGCTTACGAGCAGTACTTC. The chain combines TRBV2 with TRBJ2-7; TRBD1 agrees at 12 bases. The V gene end was trimmed by 6 bases and the J gene end by 4 bases; junction bases not matched to a gene: 4. The CDR3 is 14 amino acids. CDR1 is SNHLY and CDR2 is FYNNEI in the germline V gene. The full variable domain, completed using reference TRBV2 and TRBJ2-7, is EPEVTQTPSHQVTQMGQEVILRCVPISNHLYFYWYRQILGQKVEFLVSFYNNEISEKSEIFDDQFSVERPDGSNFTLKIRSTKLEDSAMYFCASSKGQGAYEQYFGPGTRLTVT.

The sample holds a few counts of this clonotype. This chain connects TRBV19 to TRBJ1-1; 7 nucleotides match TRBD1. The length of the CDR3 is 16 residues. Germline-derived CDR1 and CDR2 are LNHDA and SQIVND (reference sequence). Trimming cost V 7 bases and J 4 bases; bases outside gene matches: 15. CDR3 sequence: CASISRQGVFRTEAFF. In DNA form, the CDR3 reads TGTGCCAGTATTTCCCGGCAGGGGGTTTTTCGCACTGAAGCTTTCTTT.

This clonotype has ten or more counts. The rearrangement uses TRBV6-2 or TRBV6-3 and TRBJ2-1, with 8 nucleotides matching TRBD2. Trimming at V came to 5 bases and at J to 9 bases, leaving 9 bases not matched to a gene. The germline CDR1 and CDR2 sequences are MNHEY and SVGEGT. The CDR3 runs to 14 residues. Written as DNA, the CDR3 is TGTGCCAGCAGTGTACCTAGCGGGTACCCTGAGCAGTTCTTC. Translating gives CASSVPSGYPEQFF.

A few counts support this clonotype. The V call is TRBV20-1, the J call TRBJ2-7; the match to TRBD2 covers 7 bases. The germline gives CDR1 DFQATT, CDR2 SNEGSKA (reference sequence). The ends lost 0 bases at V and 2 bases at J; junction bases unmatched: 10. This CDR3 comprises 16 residues. DNA for the CDR3: TGCAGTGCTAGAGATCTAGGTGCTAGCGGAACCTACGAGCAGTACTTC. This gives the protein CSARDLGASGTYEQYF.

On this clonotype: A read error may produce the germline difference seen at one junction end. The DNA for the CDR3 is TGTGCCAGCAGCCAAGTTCCCCCCAGGACTCCTAATGGCTTCACCTTC. As protein: CASSQVPPRTPNGFTF. V usage is TRBV4-2 and J usage is TRBJ1-2; D not certain. The CDR3 covers 16 residues. Germline V lookup: CDR1 LGHNA, CDR2 YNFKEQ.

This clonotype has a count of ten or more. The CDR3 DNA is TGCAGCGGGGGTGGGGACAGCACCTACGAGCAGTACTTC. Encoded protein: CSGGGDSTYEQYF. The chain has TRBV29-1 and TRBJ2-7; TRBD1 aligns across 7 bases. The V segment lost 7 bases and the J segment 2 bases; nucleotides outside the gene matches: 8. This CDR3 spans 13 amino acids. Germline V gene sequence: CDR1 SQVTM, CDR2 ANQGSEA.

The table lists this clonotype with many counts. This chain connects TRBV20-1 to TRBJ1-1; no clear D gene. V lost 6 bases and J 3 bases, leaving 17 bases between the germline ends. The CDR3 totals 14 residues. The germline V gene has CDR1 DFQATT and CDR2 SNEGSKA (reference sequence). The CDR3 DNA follows: TGCAGTGCCTCACTAGCCCTATGGGACACTGAAGCTTTCTTT. Encoded protein: CSASLALWDTEAFF.

This clonotype was observed many times. J is TRBJ2-1 and V is TRBV12-3 or TRBV12-4, with 11 bases aligning to TRBD2. V trimming: 4 bases; J trimming: 8 bases; junction bases outside the gene matches: 4. The CDR3 runs 14 residues. CDR3 coding DNA: TGTGCCAGCAGTTGGGGACTAGCGGAGGATGAGCAGTTCTTC. The encoded protein is CASSWGLAEDEQFF.